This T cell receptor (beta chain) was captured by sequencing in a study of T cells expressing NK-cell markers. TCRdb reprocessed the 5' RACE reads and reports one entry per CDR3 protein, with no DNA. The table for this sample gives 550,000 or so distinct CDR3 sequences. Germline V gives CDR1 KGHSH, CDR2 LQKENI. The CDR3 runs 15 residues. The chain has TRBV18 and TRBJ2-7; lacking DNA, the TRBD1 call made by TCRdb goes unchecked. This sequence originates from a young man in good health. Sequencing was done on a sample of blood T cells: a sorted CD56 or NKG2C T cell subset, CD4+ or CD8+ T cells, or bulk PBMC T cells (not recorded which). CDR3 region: CASSPPGRGAYEQYF.